This T cell receptor beta chain was observed in a study of blood T cell repertoires in COVID-19. Repertoires were generated with immunoSEQ multiplex PCR, while TCRdb's copy carries only in-frame clones and drops some. The sample lists about 12,000 clones, about 80% occurring once. This CDR3 has 18 residues. The V gene's germline CDR1 is SGHAT and CDR2 FQNNGV. V gave up 6 bases and J gave up 0 bases, with 23 bases separating them. The rearrangement links TRBV11-2 to TRBJ1-2; maybe TRBD1 (6 bases). The TCR was taken from a man at least 80 years old with acute or convalescent COVID-19. What was sequenced was peripheral blood. The CDR3 loop reads CASREHRVAVTPNYGYTF. CDR3 bases: TGTGCCAGCAGGGAACACAGGGTAGCTGTAACCCCTAACTATGGCTACACCTTC. Full variable domain (missing parts from reference TRBV11-2 and TRBJ1-2): EAGVAQSPRYKIIEKRQSVAFWCNPISGHATLYWYQQILGQGPKLLIQFQNNGVVDDSQLPKDRFSAERLKGVDSTLKIQPAKLEDSAVYLCASREHRVAVTPNYGYTFGSGTRLTVV.